The rows below give T cell receptor beta chains drawn from one sample of a study of identical twins. TCRdb analysed the 5' RACE reads with MiXCR anew, one entry per CDR3 protein. The sample has hundreds of thousands of distinct CDR3 sequences; 21% are singletons. Separately, the same data were catalogued under a study of T cells expressing NK-cell markers.

Sample: PBMCs. All receptors come from a young woman in good health. The CDR3 runs from the conserved cysteine through the conserved F or W. The D gene is left open where the match is weak. The listing skips clone size in some rows; elsewhere it reads once, few, many or a size class.

J gene: TRBJ2-3; D gene: TRBD2; V gene: TRBV5-4; clone size: few; CDR3 DNA: TGTGCCAGCAGCCGTGTCGCGAGCGGGGCTAGCACAGATACGCAGTATTTT; CDR3 protein: CASSRVASGASTDTQYF
J gene: TRBJ2-1; D gene: TRBD2; V gene: TRBV9; clone size: many; CDR3 DNA: TGTGCCAGCAGCTTCAGCGGGAGGGCCGACGATGAGCAGTTCTTC; CDR3 protein: CASSFSGRADDEQFF
J gene: TRBJ2-3; D gene: TRBD2; V gene: TRBV5-1; clone size: few; CDR3 DNA: TGCGCCAGCAGCCCTAGCGGGGCACCCTTGAGCACAGATACGCAGTATTTT; CDR3 protein: CASSPSGAPLSTDTQYF
J gene: TRBJ1-5; D gene: .; V gene: TRBV5-6; clone size: few; CDR3 DNA: TGTGCCAGCAGCTTGTTCTCCGACAAGGCCACTCAGCCCCAGCATTTT; CDR3 protein: CASSLFSDKATQPQHF
J gene: TRBJ2-1; D gene: TRBD1; V gene: TRBV9; clone size: many; CDR3 DNA: TGTGCCAGCAGCGTAGACAGGGGGCGTGAGCAGTTCTTC; CDR3 protein: CASSVDRGREQFF
J gene: TRBJ2-7; D gene: TRBD2; V gene: TRBV5-6; clone size: .; CDR3 DNA: TGTGCCAGCAGCTTGGCAAGCGGGGGGGTAGAAGAGCAGTACTTC; CDR3 protein: CASSLASGGVEEQYF
J gene: TRBJ2-2; D gene: TRBD2; V gene: TRBV29-1; clone size: few; CDR3 DNA: TGCAGCGTTCCTTTAGCGGGAGGGAGGACCGGGGAGCTGTTTTTT; CDR3 protein: CSVPLAGGRTGELFF
J gene: TRBJ1-4; D gene: .; V gene: TRBV10-3; clone size: .; CDR3 DNA: TGTGCCATCAGTGATGTTTTAGGTTGGGGGGCCGCCAATCCTTCAACTAATGAAAAACTGTTTTTT; CDR3 protein: CAISDVLGWGAANPSTNEKLFF
J gene: TRBJ2-7; D gene: TRBD2; V gene: TRBV27; clone size: few; CDR3 DNA: TGTGCCAGCAGTTTACCTCAAGCGGGGGGCCTCTACGAGCAGTACTTC; CDR3 protein: CASSLPQAGGLYEQYF
J gene: TRBJ2-7; D gene: .; V gene: TRBV27; clone size: .; CDR3 DNA: TGTGCCAGCAGGGGACACGGACTCTACGAGCAGTACTTC; CDR3 protein: CASRGHGLYEQYF
J gene: TRBJ2-2; D gene: .; V gene: TRBV12-3/TRBV12-4; clone size: .; CDR3 DNA: TGTGCCAGCAGTTTTAATGAACCCGGAACCGGGGAGCTGTTTTTT; CDR3 protein: CASSFNEPGTGELFF
J gene: TRBJ2-3; D gene: .; V gene: TRBV20-1; clone size: many; CDR3 DNA: TGCAGTGCTCTAGCTTCAGATACGCAGTATTTT; CDR3 protein: CSALASDTQYF
J gene: TRBJ2-3; D gene: .; V gene: TRBV7-2; clone size: many; CDR3 DNA: TGTGCCAGCAGCTTAAGGCGGGCTGGCACAGATACGCAGTATTTT; CDR3 protein: CASSLRRAGTDTQYF
J gene: TRBJ2-1; D gene: .; V gene: TRBV11-3; clone size: .; CDR3 DNA: TGTGCCAGCAGCTTAGGATATGTCGGGGGAGCTGAGCAGTTCTTC; CDR3 protein: CASSLGYVGGAEQFF
J gene: TRBJ1-2; D gene: TRBD1; V gene: TRBV9; clone size: few; CDR3 DNA: TGTGCCAGCAGCACCTCGACAGGGGGCTATGGCTACACCTTC; CDR3 protein: CASSTSTGGYGYTF
J gene: TRBJ2-7; D gene: .; V gene: TRBV14; clone size: .; CDR3 DNA: TGTGCCAGCAGCCAAAGGACTTCCCTCTCCTACGAGCAGTACTTC; CDR3 protein: CASSQRTSLSYEQYF
J gene: TRBJ1-5; D gene: TRBD1; V gene: TRBV29-1; clone size: many; CDR3 DNA: TGCAGCGCCGACAGGGAGCGTGGCAATCAGCCCCAGCATTTT; CDR3 protein: CSADRERGNQPQHF
J gene: TRBJ2-3; D gene: TRBD1; V gene: TRBV29-1; clone size: .; CDR3 DNA: TGCAGCGTTCGAACAGGGGCCAGCACAGATACGCAGTATTTT; CDR3 protein: CSVRTGASTDTQYF